A single sample is the source of the 11 T cell receptor beta chains below, sequenced in a study of blood T cells in healthy people across ages. Through a sample-barcoded 5' primer and a J-beta primer mix, a second PCR was run for about 6 to 11 cycles. TCRdb re-derived calls from the 5' RACE reads in MiXCR, one entry per CDR3 protein. The sample lists 700,000 to 850,000 distinct CDR3 sequences, about 34% seen once, with around 13% in the top ten. Sequences were obtained from blood. The receptors here all came from a man aged 18 to 30 in good health.

The V gene is TRBV6-4, the J gene TRBJ2-1; D is undetermined. Germline loops: CDR1 MRHNA, CDR2 SNTAGT. V gave up 8 bases and J gave up 6 bases, with 17 bases separating them. The CDR3 has 14 amino acids. This CDR3 reads CASGNEAESNEQFF. In nucleotides, the CDR3 is TGTGCCAGCGGCAATGAGGCAGAGTCCAATGAGCAGTTCTTC.

This clonotype was seen a few times. The rearrangement uses TRBV28 and TRBJ1-5; 8 bases match TRBD1. Germline assignment: CDR1 MDHEN and CDR2 SYDVKM. CDR3 length: 15 residues. With V trimmed by 6 bases and J by 3 bases, 7 bases remained unmatched. CDR3 sequence: CASRLQGVNNQPQHF. CDR3 sequence (DNA): TGTGCCAGCAGACTACAGGGGGTTAACAATCAGCCCCAGCATTTT. Combining the CDR3 with reference TRBV28 and TRBJ1-5 gives the whole variable domain DVKVTQSSRYLVKRTGEKVFLECVQDMDHENMFWYRQDPGLGLRLIYFSYDVKMKEKGDIPEGYSVSREKKERFSLILESASTNQTSMYLCASRLQGVNNQPQHFGDGTRLSIL.

This clonotype was detected ten times or more. The chain is built from TRBV11-2 and TRBJ2-7, with TRBD2 as a possible D gene (6 bases). This CDR3 has 14 amino acids. The V gene's germline CDR1 is SGHAT and CDR2 FQNNGV. V was trimmed by 5 bases and J by 0 bases, leaving 11 bases between them. CDR3 nucleotides: TGTGCCAGCAGCCGGGCGGGGTACTCCTACGAGCAGTACTTC. Amino acids: CASSRAGYSYEQYF.

To note about this clonotype: This clone may be a read error of a much larger clone one base away. The genes are TRBV25-1 and TRBJ2-4, with D tentatively TRBD2 (5 bases). Germline V lookup: CDR1 MGHDK, CDR2 SYGVNS. Deletions cut 3 bases from V and 13 bases from J, with 13 bases between. This CDR3 has 12 amino acids. The CDR3 sequence is CASSDRLWEQYF. The CDR3 DNA follows: TGTGCCAGCAGTGACCGCCTATGGGAGCAGTACTTC.

The chain combines TRBV10-3 with TRBJ2-7; 9 bases match TRBD1. Per the germline V gene, CDR1 is ENHRY and CDR2 is SYGVKD. The CDR3 covers 13 residues. V shed 8 bases and J 7 bases; nucleotides not matched to a gene: 9. The CDR3 DNA is TGTGCCATCGGGACAGGGTATGTCAATGAGCAGTACTTC. This encodes CAIGTGYVNEQYF.

In its sample, this clonotype was seen a few times. The chain recombines TRBV6-5 with TRBJ2-7; 12 bases align to TRBD2. This CDR3 has 13 residues. The ends lost 6 bases at V and 7 bases at J; junction bases unmatched: 4. CDR1 MNHEY and CDR2 SVGAGI come from the germline V gene. The CDR3, as DNA: TGTGCCAGCAGCCGCCTAGCGGGAGGGGAGCAGTACTTC. Encoded protein: CASSRLAGGEQYF.

Details on this clonotype: A read error is possible here, since a much larger clone lies one base away. The chain joins TRBV11-1 to TRBJ2-3; tentative D call: TRBD2 (5 bases). V shed 6 bases and J shed 5 bases, with 21 bases lying between them. From germline, CDR1 is SGHAT and CDR2 FQDESV (reference sequence). This CDR3 spans 16 amino acids. CDR3 sequence (DNA): TGTGCCAGCAGACTGTCGCGACTAACGGGGAAAGATACGCAGTATTTT. Encoded protein: CASRLSRLTGKDTQYF.

The chain recombines TRBV20-1 with TRBJ2-2; 11 positions agree with TRBD1. This CDR3 is built from 16 residues. Germline CDR1 DFQATT, CDR2 SNEGSKA (reference sequence). V shed 5 bases, J shed 7 bases, and the junction held 12 bases outside the gene matches. CDR3 nucleotide sequence: TGCAGTGCTCCGGACAGGGGGCAAGTTGGGAACGGGGAGCTGTTTTTT. Its protein is CSAPDRGQVGNGELFF.

This clonotype was recorded many times. The rearrangement uses TRBV29-1 and TRBJ2-1, with TRBD2 matching 7 bases. The length of the CDR3 is 15 residues. Germline assignment: CDR1 SQVTM and CDR2 ANQGSEA. Losses at the gene ends were 1 base for V and 3 bases for J; bases not matched to a gene: 6. The CDR3 protein is CSVEGRGGIYNEQFF. The CDR3 DNA follows: TGCAGCGTTGAAGGGCGCGGGGGAATCTACAATGAGCAGTTCTTC.

This clonotype was counted a few times. The gene calls are TRBV7-2 and TRBJ2-3; TRBD1 or TRBD2 may be the D gene (5 bases each). The CDR3 is 13 amino acids. The germline V gene encodes CDR1 SGHTA and CDR2 FQGNSA. Between the trimmed V and J ends, which lost 4 bases and 9 bases, there was a span of 14 bases. The CDR3 region has the DNA TGTGCCAGCAGCTGGGCCGGGGCCCGAACGCAGTATTTT. Protein product: CASSWAGARTQYF.

This clonotype was counted only a few times. V usage is TRBV12-5 and J usage is TRBJ2-5, with 7 nucleotides matching TRBD1. Germline V gene lookup returns CDR1 LGHNT and CDR2 FRNRAP. Trimming at V came to 2 bases and at J to 5 bases, leaving 11 bases not matched to a gene. The CDR3 runs 16 residues. The CDR3 protein is CASGLSSTGLEETQYF. CDR3 nucleotide sequence: TGTGCTAGTGGTTTGAGTTCGACAGGGCTTGAGGAGACCCAGTACTTC.